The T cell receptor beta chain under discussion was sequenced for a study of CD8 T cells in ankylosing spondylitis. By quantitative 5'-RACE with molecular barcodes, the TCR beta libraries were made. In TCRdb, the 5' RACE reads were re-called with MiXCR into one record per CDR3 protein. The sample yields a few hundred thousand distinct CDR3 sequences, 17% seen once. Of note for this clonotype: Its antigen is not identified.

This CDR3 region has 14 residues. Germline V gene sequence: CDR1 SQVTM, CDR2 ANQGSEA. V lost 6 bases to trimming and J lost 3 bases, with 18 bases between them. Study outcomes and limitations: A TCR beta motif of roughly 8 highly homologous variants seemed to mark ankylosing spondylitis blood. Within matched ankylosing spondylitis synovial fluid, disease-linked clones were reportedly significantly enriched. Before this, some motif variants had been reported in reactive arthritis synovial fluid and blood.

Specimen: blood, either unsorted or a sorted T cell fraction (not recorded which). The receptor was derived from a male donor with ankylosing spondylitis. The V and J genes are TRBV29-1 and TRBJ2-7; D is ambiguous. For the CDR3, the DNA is TGCAGCGTGACGACCCCATCGTCGGTCTACGAGCAGTACTTC. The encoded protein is CSVTTPSSVYEQYF.